These 19 T cell receptor beta chains originate from one sample sequenced in a study of CD8+CD57+ T cells in acquired aplastic anemia. The use of genomic DNA as template underpinned the TCR beta VDJ and CDR3 profiling. TCRdb reanalysed the reads using MiXCR and keeps one entry per CDR3 protein. This repertoire shows more than 150,000 distinct CDR3 sequences, about half found once; its top ten account for under 3%. Source material: sorted CD4+, CD8+, or CD8+CD57+ T cells (not recorded which) from PBMCs. These receptors were obtained from a human donor in good health.

Remarks on this clonotype: A read error may account for a junction end that differs from germline. The gene calls are TRBV24-1 and TRBJ2-3; D remains unclear. Per the germline V gene, CDR1 is KGHDR and CDR2 is SFDVKD. This CDR3 has 14 amino acids. CDR3: CATSAPLSTDTLYF. CDR3 sequence (DNA): TGTGCCACCAGTGCCCCACTTAGCACAGATACGCTGTATTTT.

This clonotype was counted once. V gene TRBV5-5 combines with J gene TRBJ2-7, with TRBD1 identical over 7 bases. V dropped 1 base and J dropped 1; count of bases not matched to a gene: 8. This CDR3 is 16 amino acids long. Germline CDR1 SGHKS, CDR2 YYEKEE (reference sequence). The CDR3 loop is CASSLSPGQLSYEQYF. The CDR3 coding sequence is TGTGCCAGCAGCTTGTCTCCGGGACAGCTATCCTACGAGCAGTACTTC.

The table lists this clonotype with a few counts. This sequence joins TRBV7-8 and TRBJ2-5; D gene ambiguous. Trimming took off 8 bases at V and 4 bases at J, with 14 bases between the two ends. The CDR3 sequence is 13 residues long. Germline CDR1 is SGHVS and CDR2 is FQNEAQ. In DNA form, the CDR3 reads TGTGCCAGCCGAGTGGCCTTGGGAGAGACCCAGTACTTC. Residues: CASRVALGETQYF.

This clonotype was seen at least ten times. V usage is TRBV6-1 and J usage is TRBJ2-3, with TRBD1 matching over 12 bases. The CDR3 covers 16 residues. In germline, CDR1 is MNHNS, CDR2 SASEGT. The trim removed 4 bases at V and 5 bases at J, leaving 7 bases unmatched. The CDR3 DNA sequence: TGTGCCAGCAGTGCCCAGGGACAGGGGGCCGGAGATACGCAGTATTTT. Its translation: CASSAQGQGAGDTQYF.

This clonotype was seen many times. J is TRBJ2-3 and V is TRBV9, with 11 bases aligning to TRBD2. V lost 0 bases, J lost 0 bases, and 6 bases stayed unmatched. CDR3 length equals 18 residues. Looked up from germline, CDR1 is SGDLS and CDR2 is YYNGEE. The CDR3 nucleotides read TGTGCCAGCAGCGTAGGCCTAGCGGGAGGCATAAGCACAGATACGCAGTATTTT. Its translation: CASSVGLAGGISTDTQYF.

On this clonotype: One base away lies a much larger clone, so this may be a sequencing read error. The chain recombines TRBV6-5 with TRBJ1-6; D gene unclear. Looked up from germline, CDR1 is MNHEY and CDR2 is SVGAGI. This CDR3 is built from 15 residues. The CDR3, as DNA: TGTACCAGCAGTTACGGGGTTAGCTATAATTCACCCCTCCACTTT. Its translation: CTSSYGVSYNSPLHF.

The V and J genes are TRBV10-3 and TRBJ2-7, with a possible D match to TRBD1 (6 bases). CDR1 ENHRY and CDR2 SYGVKD come from the germline V gene. The CDR3 is 14 residues long. V lost 5 bases, J lost 2 bases, and 13 bases lay in between. CDR3 amino acids: CAISRFGQTYEQYF. DNA for the CDR3: TGTGCCATCAGTCGTTTTGGACAGACCTACGAGCAGTACTTC.

This clonotype was found many times. The chain is built from TRBV7-2 and TRBJ2-1, with 14 bases lining up with TRBD2. Germline V gene data show CDR1 as SGHTA and CDR2 as FQGNSA. This CDR3 contains 15 residues. V lost 3 bases to trimming and J lost 10 bases; unmatched junction nucleotides: 5. DNA of the CDR3: TGTGCCAGCAGCTTCGGGACTAGCGGGGGTGGGGAGCAGTTCTTC. Translated: CASSFGTSGGGEQFF.

J is TRBJ2-3 and V is TRBV19; tentatively, D is TRBD1 or TRBD2 (6 bases each). The V gene lost 7 bases and the J gene lost 1 base, with 21 bases spanning the gap. Germline lookup yields CDR1 LNHDA and CDR2 SQIVND (reference sequence). The CDR3 contains 17 residues. The CDR3 here is CASTTRGVSGGTDTQYF. CDR3 DNA: TGTGCCAGTACGACGAGGGGGGTGAGCGGCGGCACAGATACGCAGTATTTT. The entire variable domain, with the rest obtained from reference TRBV19 and TRBJ2-3, is as follows: DGGITQSPKYLFRKEGQNVTLSCEQNLNHDAMYWYRQDPGQGLRLIYYSQIVNDFQKGDIAEGYSVSREKKESFPLTVTSAQKNPTAFYLCASTTRGVSGGTDTQYFGPGTRLTVL.

V and J are TRBV2 and TRBJ2-3; D gene ambiguous. The length of the CDR3 is 12 residues. From germline, CDR1 is SNHLY and CDR2 FYNNEI. V was trimmed by 8 bases and J by 1 base, leaving 7 bases between them. This CDR3 reads CASDQGTDTQYF. CDR3 DNA sequence: TGTGCCAGCGACCAGGGCACAGATACGCAGTATTTT.

This clonotype was detected ten times or more. The V call is TRBV6-4, the J call TRBJ2-3; 7 bases fit TRBD2. The germline V gene has CDR1 MRHNA and CDR2 SNTAGT. V shed 3 bases, J shed 4 bases, and the junction held 4 bases outside the gene matches. The CDR3 runs 14 residues. The chain's CDR3 is CASSEGGSPDTQYF. For the CDR3, the DNA is TGTGCCAGCAGTGAGGGCGGGAGTCCAGATACGCAGTATTTT.

The V and J genes are TRBV20-1 and TRBJ2-7; D may match TRBD1 or TRBD2 (6 bases each). V shed 0 bases and J shed 4 bases, with 10 bases lying between them. CDR3 size: 13 residues. Per germline, CDR1 DFQATT and CDR2 SNEGSKA (reference sequence). CDR3 nucleotides: TGCAGTGCTAGAGATGGGGGGCTTTACGAGCAGTACTTC. Encoded protein: CSARDGGLYEQYF.

The chain carries TRBV7-2 and TRBJ2-7, with a possible D match to TRBD2 (6 bases). The CDR3 contains 15 residues. Germline CDR1 and CDR2: SGHTA and FQGNSA. The V gene lost 2 bases and the J gene lost 6 bases, with 17 bases spanning the gap. The CDR3 nucleotides read TGTGCCAGCAGCTTACGGCGGCGGGACCCCTGCGAGCAGTACTTC. This codes for CASSLRRRDPCEQYF. Together with reference TRBV7-2 and TRBJ2-7, the CDR3 gives the full variable domain: GAGVSQSPSNKVTEKGKDVELRCDPISGHTALYWYRQSLGQGLEFLIYFQGNSAPDKSGLPSDRFSAERTGGSVSTLTIQRTQQEDSAVYLCASSLRRRDPCEQYFGPGTRLTVT.

The genes are TRBV20-1 and TRBJ1-4; TRBD1 is a possible D gene (6 bases). Germline CDR1 is DFQATT and CDR2 is SNEGSKA (reference sequence). The V end was cut by 5 bases, the J end by 8 bases, with 18 bases between. This CDR3 region has 14 residues. CDR3 protein: CSAPRTVVGEKLFF. CDR3 nucleotides: TGCAGTGCTCCTAGGACAGTTGTAGGAGAAAAACTGTTTTTT.

The rearrangement links TRBV11-1 to TRBJ1-1; 8 positions match TRBD1. This CDR3 is built from 14 residues. V trimming: 1 base; J trimming: 4 bases; junction bases outside the gene matches: 2. Per the germline V gene, CDR1 is SGHAT and CDR2 is FQDESV (reference sequence). The CDR3 coding sequence is TGTGCCAGCAGCTTAGACAGGGGGGTCACTGAAGCTTTCTTT. Translating gives CASSLDRGVTEAFF. The whole variable domain, remainder taken from reference TRBV11-1 and TRBJ1-1, is EAEVAQSPRYKITEKSQAVAFWCDPISGHATLYWYRQILGQGPELLVQFQDESVVDDSQLPKDRFSAERLKGVDSTLKIQPAELGDSAMYLCASSLDRGVTEAFFGQGTRLTVV.

This clonotype was detected ten times or more. The chain employs TRBV10-3 and TRBJ2-7, with 9 bases matching TRBD1. This CDR3 is built from 14 residues. Germline-derived CDR1 and CDR2 are ENHRY and SYGVKD. V trimming: 3 bases; J trimming: 6 bases; junction bases outside the gene matches: 6. CDR3 in DNA: TGTGCCATCAGTGACAGGGACAGGGTCTCCGAGCAGTACTTC. Its translation: CAISDRDRVSEQYF.

The chain links TRBV7-2 to TRBJ2-7; D gene ambiguous. Germline V gives CDR1 SGHTA, CDR2 FQGNSA. The length of the CDR3 is 14 residues. Trimming cost V 1 base and J 3 bases, with 10 bases left between them. This CDR3 is CASSLEDGFYEQYF. The CDR3 DNA reads as TGTGCCAGCAGCTTAGAAGACGGCTTCTACGAGCAGTACTTC.

This chain connects TRBV7-3 to TRBJ1-2, with 9 bases identical to TRBD1. The germline V gene encodes CDR1 SGHTA and CDR2 FQGTGA. The CDR3 length is 14 residues. Trimming at V came to 5 bases and at J to 2 bases, leaving 3 bases not matched to a gene. The CDR3 here is CASSPTGGNYGYTF. As DNA, the CDR3 is TGTGCCAGCAGCCCCACAGGGGGCAACTATGGCTACACCTTC.

The CDR3 bases are TGTGCCTGTAGGAGGAACACTGAAGCTTTCTTT. It translates to CACRRNTEAFF. This rearrangement joins TRBV30 to TRBJ1-1; D gene ambiguous. The CDR3 is 11 amino acids. Germline V gene data show CDR1 as GTSNPN and CDR2 as SVGIG (reference sequence). Trimming removed 6 bases at V and 1 base at J, with 6 bases between.